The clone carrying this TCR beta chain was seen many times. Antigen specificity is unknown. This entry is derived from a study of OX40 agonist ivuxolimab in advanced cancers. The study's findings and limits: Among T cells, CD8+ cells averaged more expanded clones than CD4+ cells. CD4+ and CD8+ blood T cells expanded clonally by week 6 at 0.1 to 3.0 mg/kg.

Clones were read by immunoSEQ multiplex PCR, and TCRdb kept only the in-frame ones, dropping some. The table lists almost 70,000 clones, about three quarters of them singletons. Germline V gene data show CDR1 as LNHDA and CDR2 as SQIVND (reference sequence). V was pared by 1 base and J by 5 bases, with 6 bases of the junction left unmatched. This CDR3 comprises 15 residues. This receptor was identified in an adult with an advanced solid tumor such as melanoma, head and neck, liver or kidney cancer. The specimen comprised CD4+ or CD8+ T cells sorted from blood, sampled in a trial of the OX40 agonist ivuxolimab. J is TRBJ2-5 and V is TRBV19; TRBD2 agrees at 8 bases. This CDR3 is CASSIGSGGRETQYF. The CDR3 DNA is TGTGCCAGTAGTATAGGCTCGGGGGGGCGGGAGACCCAGTACTTC.